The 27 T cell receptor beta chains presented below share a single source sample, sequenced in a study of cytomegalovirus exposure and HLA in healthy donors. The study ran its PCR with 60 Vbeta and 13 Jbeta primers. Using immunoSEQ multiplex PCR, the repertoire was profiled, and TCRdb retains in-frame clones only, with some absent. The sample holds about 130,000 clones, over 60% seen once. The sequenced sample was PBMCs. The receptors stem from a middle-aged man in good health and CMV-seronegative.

Here the CDR3 DNA reads TGTGCCAGCAGTTTGGGCCTTTTCTACGAGCAGTACTTC. As protein: CASSLGLFYEQYF. This chain connects TRBV28 to TRBJ2-7; D gene unclear. The germline gives CDR1 MDHEN, CDR2 SYDVKM. The V gene lost 3 bases and the J gene lost 3 bases, with 9 bases spanning the gap. The CDR3 has 13 residues.

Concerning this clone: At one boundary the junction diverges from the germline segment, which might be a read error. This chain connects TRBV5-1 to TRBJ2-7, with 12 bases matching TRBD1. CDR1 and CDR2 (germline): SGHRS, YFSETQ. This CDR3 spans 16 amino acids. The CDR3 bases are TGCGCCAGCAGCCCCTATGGGACAGGGGGCTCCCACGAGCAGTACTTC. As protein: CASSPYGTGGSHEQYF.

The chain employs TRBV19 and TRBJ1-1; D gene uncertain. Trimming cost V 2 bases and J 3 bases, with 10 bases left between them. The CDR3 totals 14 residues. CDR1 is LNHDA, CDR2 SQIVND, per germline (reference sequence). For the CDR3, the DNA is TGTGCCAGTAGTATAAACGTCCGGGACACTGAAGCTTTCTTT. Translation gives CASSINVRDTEAFF.

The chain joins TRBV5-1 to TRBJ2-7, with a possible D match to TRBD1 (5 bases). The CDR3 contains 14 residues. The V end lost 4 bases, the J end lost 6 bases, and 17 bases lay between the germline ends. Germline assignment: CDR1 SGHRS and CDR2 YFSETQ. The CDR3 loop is CASSIQGRAVEQYF. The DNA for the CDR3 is TGCGCCAGCAGCATTCAGGGAAGGGCGGTCGAGCAGTACTTC.

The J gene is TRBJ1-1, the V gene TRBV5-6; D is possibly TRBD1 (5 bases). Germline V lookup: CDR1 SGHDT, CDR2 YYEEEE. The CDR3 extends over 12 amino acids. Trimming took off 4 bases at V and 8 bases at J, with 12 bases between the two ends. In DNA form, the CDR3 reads TGTGCCAGCAGCCTCCAGGGTGGAGAAGCTTTCTTT. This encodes CASSLQGGEAFF.

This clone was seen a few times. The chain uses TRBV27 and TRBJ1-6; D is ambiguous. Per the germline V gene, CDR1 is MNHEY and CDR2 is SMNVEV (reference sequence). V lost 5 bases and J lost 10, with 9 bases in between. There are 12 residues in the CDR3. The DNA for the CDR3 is TGTGCCAGCAGTACCCCCGGGTCACCCCTCCACTTT. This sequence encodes CASSTPGSPLHF.

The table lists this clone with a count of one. The CDR3 DNA reads TGTGCCAGCAGCTTAATGACTAGTTCAGGGACCCAGTACTTC. Protein product: CASSLMTSSGTQYF. The chain is built from TRBV7-9 and TRBJ2-5; tentative D call: TRBD2 (6 bases). The CDR3 has 14 amino acids. Germline CDR1 SEHNR, CDR2 FQNEAQ (reference sequence). Trimming stripped 2 bases from V and 7 bases from J, with 14 bases between.

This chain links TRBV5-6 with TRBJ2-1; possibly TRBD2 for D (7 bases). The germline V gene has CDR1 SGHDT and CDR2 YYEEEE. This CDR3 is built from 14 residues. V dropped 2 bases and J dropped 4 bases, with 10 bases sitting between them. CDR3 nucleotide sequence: TGTGCCAGCAGCTTAGAGGGGGGGTACAATGAGCAGTTCTTC. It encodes CASSLEGGYNEQFF.

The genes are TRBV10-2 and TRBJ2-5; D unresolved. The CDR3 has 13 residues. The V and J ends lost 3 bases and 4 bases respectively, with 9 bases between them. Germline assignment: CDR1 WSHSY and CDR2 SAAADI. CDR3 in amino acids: CASSDSYAETQYF. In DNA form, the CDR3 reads TGCGCCAGCAGTGATAGCTATGCAGAGACCCAGTACTTC.

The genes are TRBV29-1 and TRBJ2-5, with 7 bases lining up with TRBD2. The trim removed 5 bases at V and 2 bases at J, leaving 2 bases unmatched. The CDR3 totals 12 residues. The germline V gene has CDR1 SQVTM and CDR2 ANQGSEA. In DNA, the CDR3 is TGCAGCGTTCGACTAGCTCAAGAGACCCAGTACTTC. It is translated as CSVRLAQETQYF.

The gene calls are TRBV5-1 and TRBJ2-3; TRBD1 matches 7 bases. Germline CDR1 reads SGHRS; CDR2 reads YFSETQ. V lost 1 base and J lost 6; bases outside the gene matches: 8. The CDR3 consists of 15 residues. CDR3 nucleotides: TGCGCCAGCAGCTTGAGGGGGCAAAGGCCCGATACGCAGTATTTT. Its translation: CASSLRGQRPDTQYF.

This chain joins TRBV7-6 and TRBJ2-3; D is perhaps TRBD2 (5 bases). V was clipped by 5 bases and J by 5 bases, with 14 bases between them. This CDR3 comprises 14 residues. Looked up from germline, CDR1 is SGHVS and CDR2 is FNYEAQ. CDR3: CASSVLPSGDTQYF. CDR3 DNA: TGTGCCAGCAGCGTGCTCCCCAGCGGAGATACGCAGTATTTT.

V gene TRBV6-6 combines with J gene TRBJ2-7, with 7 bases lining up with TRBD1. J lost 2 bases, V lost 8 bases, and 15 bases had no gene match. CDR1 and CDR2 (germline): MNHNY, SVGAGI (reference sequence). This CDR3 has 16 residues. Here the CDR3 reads CASSRGFGRDPYEQYF. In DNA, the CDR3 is TGTGCCAGCTCCAGGGGGTTCGGGCGCGACCCCTACGAGCAGTACTTC.

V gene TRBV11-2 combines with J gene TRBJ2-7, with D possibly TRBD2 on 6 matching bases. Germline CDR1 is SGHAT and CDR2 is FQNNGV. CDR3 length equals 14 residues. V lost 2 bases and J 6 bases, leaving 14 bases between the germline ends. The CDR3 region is CASSLQGGPGEQYF. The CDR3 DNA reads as TGTGCCAGCAGCTTACAGGGAGGACCTGGCGAGCAGTACTTC. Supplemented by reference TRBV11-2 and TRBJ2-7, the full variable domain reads EAGVAQSPRYKIIEKRQSVAFWCNPISGHATLYWYQQILGQGPKLLIQFQNNGVVDDSQLPKDRFSAERLKGVDSTLKIQPAKLEDSAVYLCASSLQGGPGEQYFGPGTRLTVT.

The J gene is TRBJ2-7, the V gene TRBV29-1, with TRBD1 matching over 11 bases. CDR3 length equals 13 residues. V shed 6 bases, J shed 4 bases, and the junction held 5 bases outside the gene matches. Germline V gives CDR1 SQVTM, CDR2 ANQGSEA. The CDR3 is CSVRTGGPYEQYF. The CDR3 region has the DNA TGCAGCGTCCGGACAGGGGGCCCTTACGAGCAGTACTTC.

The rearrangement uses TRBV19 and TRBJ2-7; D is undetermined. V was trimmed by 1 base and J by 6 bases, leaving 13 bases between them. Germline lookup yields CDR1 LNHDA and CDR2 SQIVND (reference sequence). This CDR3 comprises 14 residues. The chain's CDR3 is CASSIGPPSGEQYF. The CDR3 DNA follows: TGTGCCAGTAGTATAGGGCCTCCCTCGGGCGAGCAGTACTTC. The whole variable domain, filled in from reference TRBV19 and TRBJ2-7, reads DGGITQSPKYLFRKEGQNVTLSCEQNLNHDAMYWYRQDPGQGLRLIYYSQIVNDFQKGDIAEGYSVSREKKESFPLTVTSAQKNPTAFYLCASSIGPPSGEQYFGPGTRLTVT.

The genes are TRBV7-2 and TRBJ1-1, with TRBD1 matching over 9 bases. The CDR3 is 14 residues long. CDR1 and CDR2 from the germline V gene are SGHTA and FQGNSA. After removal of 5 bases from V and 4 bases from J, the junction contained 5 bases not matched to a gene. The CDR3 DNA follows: TGTGCCAGCAGCCCCGACAGGGGGGGCACTGAAGCTTTCTTT. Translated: CASSPDRGGTEAFF. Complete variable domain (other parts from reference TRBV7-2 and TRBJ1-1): GAGVSQSPSNKVTEKGKDVELRCDPISGHTALYWYRQSLGQGLEFLIYFQGNSAPDKSGLPSDRFSAERTGGSVSTLTIQRTQQEDSAVYLCASSPDRGGTEAFFGQGTRLTVV.

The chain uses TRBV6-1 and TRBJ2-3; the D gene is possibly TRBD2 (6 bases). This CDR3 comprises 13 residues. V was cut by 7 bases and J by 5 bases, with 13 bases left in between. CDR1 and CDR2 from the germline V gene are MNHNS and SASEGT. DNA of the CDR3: TGTGCCAGCACCGGGAGAGGAGAAGATACGCAGTATTTT. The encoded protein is CASTGRGEDTQYF.

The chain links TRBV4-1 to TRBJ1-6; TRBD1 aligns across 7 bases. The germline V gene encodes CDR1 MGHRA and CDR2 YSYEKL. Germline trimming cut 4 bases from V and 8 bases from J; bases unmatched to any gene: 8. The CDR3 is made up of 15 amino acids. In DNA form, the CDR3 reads TGCGCCAGCAGCCTTCCGGGACAGAGAGATTCACCCCTCCACTTT. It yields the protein CASSLPGQRDSPLHF.

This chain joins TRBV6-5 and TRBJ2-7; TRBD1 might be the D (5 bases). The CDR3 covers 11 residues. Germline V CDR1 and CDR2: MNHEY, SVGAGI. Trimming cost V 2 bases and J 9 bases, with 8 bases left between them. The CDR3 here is CASSYGQGQYF. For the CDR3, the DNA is TGTGCCAGCAGTTACGGGCAGGGGCAGTACTTC.

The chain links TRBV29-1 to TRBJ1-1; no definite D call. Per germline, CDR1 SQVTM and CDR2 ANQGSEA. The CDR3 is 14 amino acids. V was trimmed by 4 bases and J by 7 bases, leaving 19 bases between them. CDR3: CSVGHSSQTLEAFF. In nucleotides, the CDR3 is TGCAGCGTTGGGCACAGCTCCCAAACTCTTGAAGCTTTCTTT.

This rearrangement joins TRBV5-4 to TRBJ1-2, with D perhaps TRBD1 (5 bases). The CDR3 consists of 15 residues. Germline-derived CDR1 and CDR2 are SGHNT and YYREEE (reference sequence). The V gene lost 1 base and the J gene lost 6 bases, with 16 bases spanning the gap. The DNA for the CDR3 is TGTGCCAGCAGCTTGAGATTAGGCGGGACCAATGGCTACACCTTC. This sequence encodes CASSLRLGGTNGYTF.

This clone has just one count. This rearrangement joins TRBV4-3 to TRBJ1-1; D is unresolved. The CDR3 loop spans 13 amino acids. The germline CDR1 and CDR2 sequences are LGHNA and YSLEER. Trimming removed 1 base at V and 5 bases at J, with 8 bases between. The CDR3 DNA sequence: TGCGCCAGCAGCCAAGCCGTCCGGACTGAAGCTTTCTTT. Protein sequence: CASSQAVRTEAFF.

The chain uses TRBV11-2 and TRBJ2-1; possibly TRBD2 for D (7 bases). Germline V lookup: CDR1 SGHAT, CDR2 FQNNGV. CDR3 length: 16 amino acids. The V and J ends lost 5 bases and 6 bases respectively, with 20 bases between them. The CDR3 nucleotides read TGTGCCAGCAGCGCTGTAAAGAGGGGGGGCCCCAATGAGCAGTTCTTC. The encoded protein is CASSAVKRGGPNEQFF.

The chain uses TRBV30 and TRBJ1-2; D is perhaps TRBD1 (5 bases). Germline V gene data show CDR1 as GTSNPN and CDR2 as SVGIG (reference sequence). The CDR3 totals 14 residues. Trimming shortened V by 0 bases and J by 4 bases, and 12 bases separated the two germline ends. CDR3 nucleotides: TGTGCCTGGAGTGTAGGCGACAGCTCCTATGGCTACACCTTC. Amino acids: CAWSVGDSSYGYTF.

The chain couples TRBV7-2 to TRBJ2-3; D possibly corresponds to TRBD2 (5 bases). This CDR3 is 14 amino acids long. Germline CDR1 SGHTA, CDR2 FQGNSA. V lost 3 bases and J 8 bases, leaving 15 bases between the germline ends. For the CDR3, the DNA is TGTGCCAGCAGCTTTAACGGTCGGGGAGCTACGCAGTATTTT. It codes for CASSFNGRGATQYF.

The CDR3 coding sequence is TGCGCCAGCAGCCAAGATCCCCCAGGGGGTACTAGCACAGATACGCAGTATTTT. This translates into CASSQDPPGGTSTDTQYF. This rearrangement joins TRBV4-1 to TRBJ2-3; 7 nucleotides agree with TRBD1. The CDR3 loop spans 18 amino acids. V lost 0 bases and J lost 0; bases outside the gene matches: 9. Germline assignment: CDR1 MGHRA and CDR2 YSYEKL.